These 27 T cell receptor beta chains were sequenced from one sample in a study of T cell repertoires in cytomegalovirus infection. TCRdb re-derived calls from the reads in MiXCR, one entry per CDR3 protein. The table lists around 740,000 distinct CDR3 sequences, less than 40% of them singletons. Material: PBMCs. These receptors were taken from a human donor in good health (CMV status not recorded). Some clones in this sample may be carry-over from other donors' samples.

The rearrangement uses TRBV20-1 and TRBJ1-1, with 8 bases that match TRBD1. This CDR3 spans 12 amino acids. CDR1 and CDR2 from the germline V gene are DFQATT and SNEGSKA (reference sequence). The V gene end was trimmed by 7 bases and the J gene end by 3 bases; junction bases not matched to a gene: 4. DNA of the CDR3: TGCAGTGGTTGGACAGGGCACACTGAAGCTTTCTTT. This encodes CSGWTGHTEAFF.

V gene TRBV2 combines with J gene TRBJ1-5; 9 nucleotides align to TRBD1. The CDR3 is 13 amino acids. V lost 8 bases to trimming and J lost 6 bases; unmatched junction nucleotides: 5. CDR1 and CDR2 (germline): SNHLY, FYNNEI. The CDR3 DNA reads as TGTGCCAGCCAGGGACAGGGAGTTCAGCCCCAGCATTTT. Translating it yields CASQGQGVQPQHF.

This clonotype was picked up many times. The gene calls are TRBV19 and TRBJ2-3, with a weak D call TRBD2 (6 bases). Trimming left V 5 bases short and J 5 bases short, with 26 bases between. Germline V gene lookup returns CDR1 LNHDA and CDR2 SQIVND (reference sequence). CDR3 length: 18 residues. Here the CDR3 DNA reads TGTGCCAGTAGTCATAACCCTCTTGGCGGGGAGGTGGAAGATACGCAGTATTTT. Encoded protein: CASSHNPLGGEVEDTQYF.

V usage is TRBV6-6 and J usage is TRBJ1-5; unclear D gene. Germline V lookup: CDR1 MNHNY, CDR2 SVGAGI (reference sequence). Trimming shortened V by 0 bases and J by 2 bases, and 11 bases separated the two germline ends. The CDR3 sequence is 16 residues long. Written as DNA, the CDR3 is TGTGCCAGCAGTTACTCGCCGGGTTCGGGCAATCAGCCCCAGCATTTT. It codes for CASSYSPGSGNQPQHF.

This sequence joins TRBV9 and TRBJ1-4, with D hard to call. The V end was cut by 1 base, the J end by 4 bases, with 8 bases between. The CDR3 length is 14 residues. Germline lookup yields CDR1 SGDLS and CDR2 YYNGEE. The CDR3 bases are TGTGCCAGCAGCGTAAAAGGCAGTAATGAAAAACTGTTTTTT. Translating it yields CASSVKGSNEKLFF.

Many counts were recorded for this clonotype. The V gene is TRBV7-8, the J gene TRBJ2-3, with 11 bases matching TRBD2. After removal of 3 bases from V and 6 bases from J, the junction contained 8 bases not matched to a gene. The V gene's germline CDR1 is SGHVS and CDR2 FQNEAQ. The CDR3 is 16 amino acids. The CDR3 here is CASSFRLAGLWDTQYF. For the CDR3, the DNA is TGTGCCAGCAGCTTCCGACTAGCGGGGCTGTGGGATACGCAGTATTTT. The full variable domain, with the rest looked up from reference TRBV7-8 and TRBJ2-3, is GAGVSQSPRYKVAKRGQDVALRCDPISGHVSLFWYQQALGQGPEFLTYFQNEAQLDKSGLPSDRFFAERPEGSVSTLKIQRTQQEDSAVYLCASSFRLAGLWDTQYFGPGTRLTVL.

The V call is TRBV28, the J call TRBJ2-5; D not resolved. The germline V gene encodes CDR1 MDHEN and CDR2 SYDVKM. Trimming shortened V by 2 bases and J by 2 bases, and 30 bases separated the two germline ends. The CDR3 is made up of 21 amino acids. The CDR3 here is CASSLRYRRVGYPSRQETQYF. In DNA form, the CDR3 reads TGTGCCAGCAGTTTAAGGTATCGGCGAGTCGGGTACCCCTCAAGACAAGAGACCCAGTACTTC. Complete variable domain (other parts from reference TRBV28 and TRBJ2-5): DVKVTQSSRYLVKRTGEKVFLECVQDMDHENMFWYRQDPGLGLRLIYFSYDVKMKEKGDIPEGYSVSREKKERFSLILESASTNQTSMYLCASSLRYRRVGYPSRQETQYFGPGTRLLVL.

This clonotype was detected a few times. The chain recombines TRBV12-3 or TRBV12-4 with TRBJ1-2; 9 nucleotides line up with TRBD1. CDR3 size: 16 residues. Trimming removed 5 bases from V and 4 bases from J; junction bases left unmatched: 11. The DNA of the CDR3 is TGTGCCAGCAGTCAGGACAGGGGAACCTTCGTCTATGGCTACACCTTC. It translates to CASSQDRGTFVYGYTF.

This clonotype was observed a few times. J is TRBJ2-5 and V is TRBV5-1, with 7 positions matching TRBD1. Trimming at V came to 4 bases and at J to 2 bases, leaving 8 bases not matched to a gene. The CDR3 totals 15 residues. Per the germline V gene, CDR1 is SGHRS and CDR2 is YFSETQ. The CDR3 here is CASSDDRALQETQYF. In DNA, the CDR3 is TGCGCCAGCAGCGACGACAGGGCCCTGCAAGAGACCCAGTACTTC.

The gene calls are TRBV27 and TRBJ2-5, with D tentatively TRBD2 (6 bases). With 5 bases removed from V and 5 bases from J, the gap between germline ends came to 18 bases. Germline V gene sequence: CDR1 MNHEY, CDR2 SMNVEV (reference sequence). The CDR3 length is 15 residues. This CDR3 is CASSRPGAQAETQYF. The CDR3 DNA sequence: TGTGCCAGCAGTCGTCCGGGAGCCCAGGCGGAGACCCAGTACTTC.

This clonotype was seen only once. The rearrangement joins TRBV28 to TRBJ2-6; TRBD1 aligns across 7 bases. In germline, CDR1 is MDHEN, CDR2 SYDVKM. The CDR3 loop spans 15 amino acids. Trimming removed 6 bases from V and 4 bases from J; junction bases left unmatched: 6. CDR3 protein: CASSPGTVGANVLTF. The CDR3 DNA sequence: TGTGCCAGCAGCCCCGGGACAGTAGGGGCCAACGTCCTGACTTTC.

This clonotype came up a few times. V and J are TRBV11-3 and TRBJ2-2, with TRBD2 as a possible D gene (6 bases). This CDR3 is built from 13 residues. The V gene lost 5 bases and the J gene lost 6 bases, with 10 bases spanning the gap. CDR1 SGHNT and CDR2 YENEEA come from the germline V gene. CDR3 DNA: TGTGCCAGCAGCCTCGGGAGTTCCGGGGAGCTGTTTTTT. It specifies CASSLGSSGELFF.

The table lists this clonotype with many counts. DNA for the CDR3: TGTGCCAGCAGCTCCCGCGGAGGGCGGGACGCCTATGGCTACACCTTC. Encoded protein: CASSSRGGRDAYGYTF. This chain joins TRBV7-6 and TRBJ1-2; tentative D call: TRBD1 (5 bases). The CDR3 has 16 residues. Between the trimmed V and J ends, which lost 4 bases and 4 bases, there was a span of 19 bases. CDR1 and CDR2 (germline): SGHVS, FNYEAQ. The full variable domain, with the rest looked up from reference TRBV7-6 and TRBJ1-2, is GAGVSQSPRYKVTKRGQDVALRCDPISGHVSLYWYRQALGQGPEFLTYFNYEAQQDKSGLPNDRFSAERPEGSISTLTIQRTEQRDSAMYRCASSSRGGRDAYGYTFGSGTRLTVV.

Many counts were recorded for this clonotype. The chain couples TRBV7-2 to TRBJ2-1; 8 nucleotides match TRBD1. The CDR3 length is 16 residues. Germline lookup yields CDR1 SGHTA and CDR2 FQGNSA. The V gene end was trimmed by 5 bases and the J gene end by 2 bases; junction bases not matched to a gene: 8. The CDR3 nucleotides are TGTGCCAGCAGCACCCGACCGGACAGGGCCTACAATGAGCAGTTCTTC. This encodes CASSTRPDRAYNEQFF.

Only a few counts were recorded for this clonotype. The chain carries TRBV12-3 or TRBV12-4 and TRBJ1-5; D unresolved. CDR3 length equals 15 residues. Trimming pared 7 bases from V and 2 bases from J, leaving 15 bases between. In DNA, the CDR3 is TGTGCCAGCATCAAAACTACCGGTGGCAATCAGCCCCAGCATTTT. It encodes CASIKTTGGNQPQHF.

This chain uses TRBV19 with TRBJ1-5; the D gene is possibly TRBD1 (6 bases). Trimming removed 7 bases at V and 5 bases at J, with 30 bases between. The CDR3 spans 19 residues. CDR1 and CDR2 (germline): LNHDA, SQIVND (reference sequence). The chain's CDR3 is CASTTLASAAGVFDQPQHF. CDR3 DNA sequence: TGTGCCAGTACCACCTTGGCTAGCGCGGCAGGGGTTTTTGATCAGCCCCAGCATTTT.

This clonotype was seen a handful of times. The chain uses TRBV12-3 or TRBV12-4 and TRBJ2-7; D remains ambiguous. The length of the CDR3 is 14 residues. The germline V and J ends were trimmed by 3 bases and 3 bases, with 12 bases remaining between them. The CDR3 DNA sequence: TGTGCCAGCAGTTTGTCAGACCCCGTCTACGAGCAGTACTTC. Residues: CASSLSDPVYEQYF.

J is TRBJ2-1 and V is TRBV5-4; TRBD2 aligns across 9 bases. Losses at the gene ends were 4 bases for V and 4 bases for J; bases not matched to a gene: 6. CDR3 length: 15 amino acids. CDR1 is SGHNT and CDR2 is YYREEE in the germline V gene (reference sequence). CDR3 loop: CASSPYLAGYNEQFF. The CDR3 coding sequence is TGTGCCAGCAGCCCGTATCTAGCGGGATACAATGAGCAGTTCTTC. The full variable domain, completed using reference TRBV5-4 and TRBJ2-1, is ETGVTQSPTHLIKTRGQQVTLRCSSQSGHNTVSWYQQALGQGPQFIFQYYREEENGRGNFPPRFSGLQFPNYSSELNVNALELDDSALYLCASSPYLAGYNEQFFGPGTRLTVL.

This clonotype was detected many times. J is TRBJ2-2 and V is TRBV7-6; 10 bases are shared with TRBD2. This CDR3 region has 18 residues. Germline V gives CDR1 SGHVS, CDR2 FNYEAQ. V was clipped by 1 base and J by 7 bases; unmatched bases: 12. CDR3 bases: TGTGCCAGCAGCTTAGGCCTAGCGGGAGAGGATTATGGCGGGGAGCTGTTTTTT. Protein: CASSLGLAGEDYGGELFF.

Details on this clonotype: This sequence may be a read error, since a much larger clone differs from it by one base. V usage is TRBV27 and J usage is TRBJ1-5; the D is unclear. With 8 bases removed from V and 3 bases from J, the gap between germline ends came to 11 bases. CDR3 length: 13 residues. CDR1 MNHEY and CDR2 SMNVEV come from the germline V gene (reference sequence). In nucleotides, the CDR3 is TGTGCCAGCCGTCCGCAAGTCAATCAGCCCCAGCATTTT. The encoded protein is CASRPQVNQPQHF.

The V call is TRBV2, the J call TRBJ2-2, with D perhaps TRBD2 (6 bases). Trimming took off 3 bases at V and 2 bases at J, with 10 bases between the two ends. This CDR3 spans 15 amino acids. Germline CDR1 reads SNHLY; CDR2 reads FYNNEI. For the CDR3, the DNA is TGTGCCAGCAGTGAGGAGGGCCACAACACCGGGGAGCTGTTTTTT. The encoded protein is CASSEEGHNTGELFF. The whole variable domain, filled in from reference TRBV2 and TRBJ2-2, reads EPEVTQTPSHQVTQMGQEVILRCVPISNHLYFYWYRQILGQKVEFLVSFYNNEISEKSEIFDDQFSVERPDGSNFTLKIRSTKLEDSAMYFCASSEEGHNTGELFFGEGSRLTVL.

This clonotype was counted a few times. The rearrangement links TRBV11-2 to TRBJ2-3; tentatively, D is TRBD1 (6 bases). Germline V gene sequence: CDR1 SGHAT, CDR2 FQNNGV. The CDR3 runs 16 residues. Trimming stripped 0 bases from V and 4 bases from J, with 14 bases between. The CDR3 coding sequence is TGTGCCAGCAGCTTAGATTCCGGGACATTCGCAGATACGCAGTATTTT. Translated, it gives CASSLDSGTFADTQYF.

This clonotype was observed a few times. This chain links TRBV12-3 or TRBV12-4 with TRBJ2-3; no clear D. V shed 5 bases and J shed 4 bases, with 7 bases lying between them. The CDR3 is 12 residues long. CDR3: CASSAMADTQYF. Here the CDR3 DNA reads TGTGCCAGCAGTGCAATGGCAGATACGCAGTATTTT.

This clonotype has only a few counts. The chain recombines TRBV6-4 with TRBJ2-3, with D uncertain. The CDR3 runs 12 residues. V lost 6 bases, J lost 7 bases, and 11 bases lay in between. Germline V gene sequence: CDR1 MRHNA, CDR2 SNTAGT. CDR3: CASSCYVYTQYF. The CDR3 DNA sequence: TGTGCCAGCAGCTGTTACGTCTATACGCAGTATTTT.

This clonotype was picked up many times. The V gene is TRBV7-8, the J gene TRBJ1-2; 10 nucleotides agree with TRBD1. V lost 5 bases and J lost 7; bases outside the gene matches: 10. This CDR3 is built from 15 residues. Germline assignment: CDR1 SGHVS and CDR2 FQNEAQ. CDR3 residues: CASSPFRDRGAGYTF. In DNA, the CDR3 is TGTGCCAGCAGCCCATTCCGGGACAGGGGAGCTGGCTACACCTTC.

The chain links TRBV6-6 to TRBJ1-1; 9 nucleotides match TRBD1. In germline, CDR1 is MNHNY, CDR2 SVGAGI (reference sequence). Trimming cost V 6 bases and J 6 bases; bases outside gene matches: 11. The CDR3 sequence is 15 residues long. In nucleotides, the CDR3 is TGTGCCAGCAGACCATCGACAGGGGGGAGGGCTGAAGCTTTCTTT. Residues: CASRPSTGGRAEAFF.

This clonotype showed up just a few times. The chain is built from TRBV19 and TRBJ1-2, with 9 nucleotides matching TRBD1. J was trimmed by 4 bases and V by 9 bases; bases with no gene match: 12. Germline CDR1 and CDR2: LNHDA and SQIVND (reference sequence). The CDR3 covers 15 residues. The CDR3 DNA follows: TGTGCCAGCCGTTCTCGGACAGGGGCTACCTATGGCTACACCTTC. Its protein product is CASRSRTGATYGYTF.